These 15 T cell receptor beta chains came from one sample sequenced in a study of OX40 agonist ivuxolimab in advanced cancers. Produced via immunoSEQ multiplex PCR; TCRdb's table is partial and in-frame only. The profile covers tens of thousands of clones, with 85% to 95% appearing a single time and around 14% taken by the ten largest. The sample here was CD4+ or CD8+ T cells sorted from blood, taken in a trial of the OX40 agonist ivuxolimab. These receptors originate from an adult with an advanced solid tumor such as melanoma, head and neck, liver or kidney cancer.

V and J are TRBV19 and TRBJ2-1, with 10 bases fitting TRBD2. CDR3 length: 15 amino acids. The germline CDR1 and CDR2 sequences are LNHDA and SQIVND (reference sequence). V was clipped by 7 bases and J by 6 bases; unmatched bases: 9. Written as DNA, the CDR3 is TGTGCCAGTACTTCCCAGCAGCGGGGGGGCAATGAGCAGTTCTTC. Protein: CASTSQQRGGNEQFF.

V usage is TRBV7-9 and J usage is TRBJ2-1, with 10 bases lining up with TRBD2. Germline-derived CDR1 and CDR2 are SEHNR and FQNEAQ (reference sequence). The CDR3 length is 18 residues. The ends lost 2 bases at V and 4 bases at J; junction bases unmatched: 11. The CDR3 loop is CASSLPPGLAGEYNEQFF. The CDR3 bases are TGTGCCAGCAGCTTACCGCCCGGGCTAGCGGGAGAGTACAATGAGCAGTTCTTC.

This chain uses TRBV29-1 with TRBJ2-1, with D perhaps being TRBD1 or TRBD2 (5 bases each). The length of the CDR3 is 12 residues. Per the germline V gene, CDR1 is SQVTM and CDR2 is ANQGSEA. Trimming left V 2 bases short and J 7 bases short, with 9 bases between. The CDR3 nucleotides read TGCAGCGTTGAATCTGAGGGGAATGAGCAGTTCTTC. Its protein is CSVESEGNEQFF.

This clone was counted between two and nine times. The chain has TRBV15 and TRBJ2-5, with 10 bases matching TRBD1. From germline, CDR1 is LNHNV and CDR2 YYDKDF (reference sequence). With 3 bases clipped from V and 5 bases from J, the junction kept 9 bases outside the gene matches. The CDR3 loop spans 16 amino acids. CDR3 DNA sequence: TGTGCCACCAGCAGCGACGGGACAGGGGCGCCGGAGACCCAGTACTTC. Amino acids: CATSSDGTGAPETQYF.

The chain links TRBV11-2 to TRBJ2-7; D not certain. The CDR3 is 13 amino acids. Germline assignment: CDR1 SGHAT and CDR2 FQNNGV. Trimming shortened V by 3 bases and J by 2 bases, and 8 bases separated the two germline ends. Here the CDR3 reads CASSFNRAYEQYF. The CDR3 DNA sequence: TGTGCCAGCAGCTTTAACAGAGCCTACGAGCAGTACTTC. The full variable domain, with the rest looked up from reference TRBV11-2 and TRBJ2-7, is EAGVAQSPRYKIIEKRQSVAFWCNPISGHATLYWYQQILGQGPKLLIQFQNNGVVDDSQLPKDRFSAERLKGVDSTLKIQPAKLEDSAVYLCASSFNRAYEQYFGPGTRLTVT.

The chain has TRBV28 and TRBJ2-5; 10 positions match TRBD1. With V trimmed by 5 bases and J by 4 bases, 19 bases remained unmatched. The germline V gene has CDR1 MDHEN and CDR2 SYDVKM. The CDR3 loop spans 19 amino acids. CDR3: CASSAGPGQGSILGETQYF. The CDR3 region has the DNA TGTGCCAGCAGTGCCGGACCGGGACAGGGGAGTATTTTAGGAGAGACCCAGTACTTC.

This clone was observed a single time. The chain uses TRBV6-5 and TRBJ2-5; D ambiguous. Germline loops: CDR1 MNHEY, CDR2 SVGAGI. The CDR3 has 12 residues. V lost 8 bases and J 1 base, leaving 8 bases between the germline ends. CDR3 DNA: TGTGCCAGCGGGTCCACCCAAGAGACCCAGTACTTC. This sequence encodes CASGSTQETQYF.

V is TRBV5-1 and J is TRBJ2-3, with D perhaps matching TRBD2 (5 bases). The V end lost 7 bases, the J end lost 0 bases, and 18 bases lay between the germline ends. This CDR3 comprises 16 residues. CDR1 is SGHRS and CDR2 is YFSETQ in the germline V gene. The CDR3: CASAIASDASTDTQYF. CDR3 bases: TGCGCCAGCGCGATAGCGTCAGACGCTAGCACAGATACGCAGTATTTT.

The count of this clone is one. The chain is built from TRBV5-1 and TRBJ1-2, with D perhaps TRBD1 (5 bases). The V and J ends lost 0 bases and 6 bases respectively, with 12 bases between them. The CDR3 totals 14 residues. Looked up from germline, CDR1 is SGHRS and CDR2 is YFSETQ. The CDR3 reads CASSLAAGPHGYTF. The DNA for the CDR3 is TGCGCCAGCAGCTTGGCGGCAGGGCCCCATGGCTACACCTTC.

This clone was observed a single time. J is TRBJ2-6 and V is TRBV27; a possible D gene is TRBD1 (6 bases). This CDR3 has 15 residues. Trimming cost V 3 bases and J 3 bases, with 9 bases left between them. The germline CDR1 and CDR2 sequences are MNHEY and SMNVEV (reference sequence). The CDR3 DNA reads TGTGCCAGCAGTTTGGGGGCCTTTGGGGCCAACGTCCTGACTTTC. Its translation is CASSLGAFGANVLTF.

The gene calls are TRBV11-2 and TRBJ2-5, with D perhaps TRBD2 (6 bases). CDR1 and CDR2 from the germline V gene are SGHAT and FQNNGV. The CDR3 sequence is 17 residues long. V shed 5 bases and J shed 5 bases, with 24 bases lying between them. The CDR3 region is CASSPPVGEEGWETQYF. In DNA, the CDR3 is TGTGCCAGCAGCCCCCCTGTAGGTGAGGAGGGATGGGAGACCCAGTACTTC.

J is TRBJ2-7 and V is TRBV6-5; tentatively, D is TRBD1 (6 bases). This CDR3 is 14 amino acids long. From germline, CDR1 is MNHEY and CDR2 SVGAGI. V was shortened by 6 bases and J by 2 bases, with 14 bases between the two germline ends. The CDR3 sequence is CASSPQGLPYEQYF. CDR3 nucleotide sequence: TGTGCCAGCAGCCCTCAGGGGCTCCCCTACGAGCAGTACTTC.

CDR3 sequence: CASSSQSEGNEQFF. As DNA, the CDR3 is TGTGCCAGCAGCTCCCAATCTGAAGGCAATGAGCAGTTCTTC. This chain joins TRBV9 and TRBJ2-1; D gene uncertain. V was pared by 4 bases and J by 6 bases, with 14 bases between. Looked up from germline, CDR1 is SGDLS and CDR2 is YYNGEE. The CDR3 runs to 14 residues.

The gene calls are TRBV28 and TRBJ2-5, with 12 bases that match TRBD2. The germline V gene encodes CDR1 MDHEN and CDR2 SYDVKM. This CDR3 has 15 amino acids. V lost 2 bases and J lost 3; bases outside the gene matches: 1. The CDR3 protein is CASSLRTSGKETQYF. For the CDR3, the DNA is TGTGCCAGCAGTTTAAGGACTAGCGGGAAAGAGACCCAGTACTTC. Drawing the rest from reference TRBV28 and TRBJ2-5, the complete variable domain is DVKVTQSSRYLVKRTGEKVFLECVQDMDHENMFWYRQDPGLGLRLIYFSYDVKMKEKGDIPEGYSVSREKKERFSLILESASTNQTSMYLCASSLRTSGKETQYFGPGTRLLVL.

DNA for the CDR3: TGTGCCAGAAGCTTAGAAACAGGGAGCACTGAAGCTTTCTTT. Encoded protein: CARSLETGSTEAFF. The V call is TRBV5-3, the J call TRBJ1-1; maybe TRBD1 (6 bases). TRBV5-3 is an ORF, with its function uncertain. The CDR3 is made up of 14 amino acids. With 2 bases removed from V and 4 bases from J, the gap between germline ends came to 12 bases.